This TCR beta chain derives from a study of cytomegalovirus exposure and HLA in healthy donors. The PCR ran on 60 Vbeta and 13 Jbeta primers. Repertoires were generated with immunoSEQ multiplex PCR, while TCRdb's copy carries only in-frame clones and drops some. The table has 35,000 to 55,000 clones, about two thirds seen once. The CDR3 length is 15 residues. Germline lookup yields CDR1 SGHRS and CDR2 YFSETQ. J lost 3 bases, V lost 3 bases, and 4 bases had no gene match. The source material was PBMCs. The genes are TRBV5-1 and TRBJ2-7; 12 positions match TRBD2. The sequence was collected from a woman aged 25 to 39 in good health and CMV-seronegative. Here the CDR3 DNA reads TGCGCCAGCAGCTCCGGGACTAGCGGGTTCTACGAGCAGTACTTC. Its translation is CASSSGTSGFYEQYF.